The clone carrying this T cell receptor beta chain was found many times. The antigen remains undetermined. Patients showing uncontrolled infection, other autoimmune disease, pregnancy or lactation were ineligible. Used for diagnoses were clinical symptoms, serum thyroxine and TRAb, thyroid ultrasound and orbital computed tomography. This sample is part of a study of T cells in Graves' hyperthyroidism and ophthalmopathy. Study as a whole: It was at initial diagnosis, before any treatment, that peripheral blood was collected.

Findings and caveats of the study: A model of 13 V-J pairs discriminated ophthalmopathy from stable hyperthyroidism.

What was amplified from RNA transcripts were TCR beta CDR3 regions. The HTBI set primed first-round TCR CDR3 RT-PCR. TCRdb called the multiplex PCR reads again in MiXCR, with one record for every CDR3 protein. Here the sample spans about 560,000 distinct CDR3 sequences, around 15% being singletons. The TCR was taken from a woman in her thirties or forties with Graves' hyperthyroidism. The sequenced material came from blood.

The CDR3 bases are TGTGCCAGCCCCAACCCCAGGACAGGGACCTACGAGCAGTACTTC. This codes for CASPNPRTGTYEQYF. V and J are TRBV2 and TRBJ2-7; 8 nucleotides align to TRBD1. J gave up 2 bases and V 8 bases, and 11 bases lay outside the gene matches. The CDR3 loop spans 15 amino acids. Looked up from germline, CDR1 is SNHLY and CDR2 is FYNNEI. The whole variable domain, filled in from reference TRBV2 and TRBJ2-7, reads EPEVTQTPSHQVTQMGQEVILRCVPISNHLYFYWYRQILGQKVEFLVSFYNNEISEKSEIFDDQFSVERPDGSNFTLKIRSTKLEDSAMYFCASPNPRTGTYEQYFGPGTRLTVT.